A single TCR beta chain is shown here with its context. What it recognizes is unknown. The data stem from a study of persistence of HIV-infected CD4 T cells. Study-level information: Two participants gave one leukapheresis sample; others gave up to roughly 180 mL blood repeatedly. Notes on the study in general: Degenerate expanded CDR3beta sequences were enriched among CMV- and Gag-responding cells. CMV- and Gag-responding cells had lower TCRbeta richness than CD3/CD28-responding cells.

This nonspecific control used anti-CD3/anti-CD28 bead stimulation of CD4+ T cells. Responding CD4+ T cells were sorted by upregulation of both CD40 ligand and CD69. Before stimulation, PBMCs underwent CD8+ T cell depletion. CDR3 length equals 15 residues. V was shortened by 5 bases and J by 5 bases, with 15 bases between the two germline ends. Germline CDR1 LNHDA, CDR2 SQIVND (reference sequence). The libraries were made with immunoSEQ version 4 in survey mode. Profiled with immunoSEQ multiplex PCR; TCRdb holds only in-frame clones, not every one. The table records 35,000 to 55,000 clones, less than 90% of them present only once.

The input for sequencing was CD4+ T cells sorted from PBMCs after 18-hour stimulation, taken from a patient who received antiretroviral therapy. The TCR comes from an adult woman with HIV who was CMV-seropositive. This rearrangement joins TRBV19 to TRBJ1-4; tentative D call: TRBD1 (5 bases). The DNA for the CDR3 is TGTGCCAGTAGTCGACGGGACGGAGTAAATGAAAAACTGTTTTTT. It encodes CASSRRDGVNEKLFF.